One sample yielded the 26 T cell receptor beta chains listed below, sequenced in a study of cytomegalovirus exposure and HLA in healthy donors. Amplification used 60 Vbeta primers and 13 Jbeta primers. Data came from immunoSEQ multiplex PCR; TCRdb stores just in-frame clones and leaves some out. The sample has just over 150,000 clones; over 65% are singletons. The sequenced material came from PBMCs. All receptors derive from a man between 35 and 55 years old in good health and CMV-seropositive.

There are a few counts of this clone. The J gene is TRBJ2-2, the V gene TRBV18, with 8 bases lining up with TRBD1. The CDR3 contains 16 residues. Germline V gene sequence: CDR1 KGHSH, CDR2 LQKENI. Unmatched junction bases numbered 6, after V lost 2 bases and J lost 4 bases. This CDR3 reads CASSPIQGASTGELFF. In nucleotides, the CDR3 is TGTGCCAGCTCACCAATTCAGGGGGCTTCCACCGGGGAGCTGTTTTTT.

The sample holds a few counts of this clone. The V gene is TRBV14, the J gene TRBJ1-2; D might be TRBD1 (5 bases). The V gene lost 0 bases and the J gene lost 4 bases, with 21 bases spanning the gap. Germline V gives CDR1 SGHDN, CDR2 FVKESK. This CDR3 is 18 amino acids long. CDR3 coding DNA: TGTGCCAGCAGCCAAGACGTATACTCAGGGCGCAGTAGCTATGGCTACACCTTC. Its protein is CASSQDVYSGRSSYGYTF.

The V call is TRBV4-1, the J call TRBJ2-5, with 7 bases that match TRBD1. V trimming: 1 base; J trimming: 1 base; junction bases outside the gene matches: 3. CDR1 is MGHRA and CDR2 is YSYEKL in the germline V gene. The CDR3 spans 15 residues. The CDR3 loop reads CASSQAQGLQETQYF. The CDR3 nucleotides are TGCGCCAGCAGCCAAGCACAGGGGCTCCAAGAGACCCAGTACTTC.

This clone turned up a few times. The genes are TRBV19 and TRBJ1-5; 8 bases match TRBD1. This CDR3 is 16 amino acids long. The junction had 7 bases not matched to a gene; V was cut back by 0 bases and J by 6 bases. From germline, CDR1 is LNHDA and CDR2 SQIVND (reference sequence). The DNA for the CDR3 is TGTGCCAGTAGTATAGATCGACAGGGGCTCAGTCAGCCCCAGCATTTT. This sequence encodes CASSIDRQGLSQPQHF.

The CDR3 loop is CASSYTTGVAEKLFF. The CDR3 bases are TGTGCCAGCAGTTACACGACAGGGGTTGCGGAAAAACTGTTTTTT. The rearrangement joins TRBV6-5 to TRBJ1-4, with 8 nucleotides matching TRBD1. The trim removed 2 bases at V and 8 bases at J, leaving 7 bases unmatched. Germline V lookup: CDR1 MNHEY, CDR2 SVGAGI. This CDR3 is 15 amino acids long.

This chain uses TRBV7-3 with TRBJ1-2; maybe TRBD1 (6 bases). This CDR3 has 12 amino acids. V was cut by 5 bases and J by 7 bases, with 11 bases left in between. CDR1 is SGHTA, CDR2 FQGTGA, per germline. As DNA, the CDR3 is TGTGCCAGCAGCAACAGGGTTGGTGGCTACACCTTC. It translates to CASSNRVGGYTF.

The CDR3 coding sequence is TGTGCCAGCAGCCAACGGGACAGGTTAGCCTACGAGCAGTACTTC. This encodes CASSQRDRLAYEQYF. J is TRBJ2-7 and V is TRBV5-4; 8 positions match TRBD1. The CDR3 spans 15 residues. The germline gives CDR1 SGHNT, CDR2 YYREEE (reference sequence). Germline trimming cut 4 bases from V and 2 bases from J; bases unmatched to any gene: 8.

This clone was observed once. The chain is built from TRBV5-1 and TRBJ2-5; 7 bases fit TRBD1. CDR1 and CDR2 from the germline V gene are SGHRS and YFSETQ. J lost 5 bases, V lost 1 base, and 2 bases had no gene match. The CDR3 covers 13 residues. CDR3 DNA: TGCGCCAGCAGCTTGAGGGGGCGGGAGACCCAGTACTTC. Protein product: CASSLRGRETQYF.

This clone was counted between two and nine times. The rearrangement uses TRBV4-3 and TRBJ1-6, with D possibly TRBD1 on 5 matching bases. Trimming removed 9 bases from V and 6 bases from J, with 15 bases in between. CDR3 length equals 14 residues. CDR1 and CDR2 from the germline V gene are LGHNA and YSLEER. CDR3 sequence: CASSTGVANSPLHF. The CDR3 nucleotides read TGCGCCAGTAGCACGGGGGTGGCTAATTCACCCCTCCACTTT.

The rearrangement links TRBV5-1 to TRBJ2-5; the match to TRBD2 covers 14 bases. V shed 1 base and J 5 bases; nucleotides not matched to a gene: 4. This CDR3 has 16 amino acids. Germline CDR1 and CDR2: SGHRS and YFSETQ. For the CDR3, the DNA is TGCGCCAGCAGCTTGAGGACTAGCGGGGGGCCGGAGACCCAGTACTTC. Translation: CASSLRTSGGPETQYF.

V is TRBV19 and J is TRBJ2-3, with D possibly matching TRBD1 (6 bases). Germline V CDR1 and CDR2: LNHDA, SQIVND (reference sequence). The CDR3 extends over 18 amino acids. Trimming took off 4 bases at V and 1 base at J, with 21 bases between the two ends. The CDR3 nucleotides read TGTGCCAGTAGTACCGAACCCGGGGCAGGGGTGCGCACAGATACGCAGTATTTT. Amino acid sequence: CASSTEPGAGVRTDTQYF.

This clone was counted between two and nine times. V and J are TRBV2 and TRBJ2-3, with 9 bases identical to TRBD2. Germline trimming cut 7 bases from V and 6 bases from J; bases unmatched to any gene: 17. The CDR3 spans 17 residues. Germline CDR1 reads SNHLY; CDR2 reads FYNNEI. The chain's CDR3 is CASTLLSAGGPGDTQYF. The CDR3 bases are TGTGCCAGCACCCTGTTGTCCGCGGGGGGGCCGGGGGATACGCAGTATTTT. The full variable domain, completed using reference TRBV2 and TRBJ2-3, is EPEVTQTPSHQVTQMGQEVILRCVPISNHLYFYWYRQILGQKVEFLVSFYNNEISEKSEIFDDQFSVERPDGSNFTLKIRSTKLEDSAMYFCASTLLSAGGPGDTQYFGPGTRLTVL.

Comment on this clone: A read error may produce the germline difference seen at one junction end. The CDR3: CASSFENCGYTF. For the CDR3, the DNA is TGTGCCAGCAGCTTCGAGAACTGTGGCTACACCTTC. The J gene is TRBJ1-2, the V gene TRBV7-2; no definite D call. The germline V gene has CDR1 SGHTA and CDR2 FQGNSA. This CDR3 is 12 amino acids long.

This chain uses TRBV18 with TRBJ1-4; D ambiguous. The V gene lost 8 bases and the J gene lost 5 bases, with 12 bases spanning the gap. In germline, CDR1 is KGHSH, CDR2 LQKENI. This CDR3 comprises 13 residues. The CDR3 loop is CASKGSGNEKLFF. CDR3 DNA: TGTGCCAGCAAGGGCAGCGGGAATGAAAAACTGTTTTTT.

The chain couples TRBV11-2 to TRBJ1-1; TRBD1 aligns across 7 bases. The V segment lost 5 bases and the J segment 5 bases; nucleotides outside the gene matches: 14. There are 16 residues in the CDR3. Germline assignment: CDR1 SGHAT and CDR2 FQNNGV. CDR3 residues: CASSISPIRGRTEAFF. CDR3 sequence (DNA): TGTGCCAGCAGCATCAGCCCCATCAGGGGGAGGACTGAAGCTTTCTTT.

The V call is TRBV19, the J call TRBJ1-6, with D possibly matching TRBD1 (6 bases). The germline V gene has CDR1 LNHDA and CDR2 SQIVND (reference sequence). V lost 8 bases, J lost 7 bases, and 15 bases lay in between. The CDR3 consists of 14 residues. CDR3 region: CASAGQMNNSPLHF. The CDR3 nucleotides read TGTGCCAGTGCAGGACAGATGAACAATTCACCCCTCCACTTT.

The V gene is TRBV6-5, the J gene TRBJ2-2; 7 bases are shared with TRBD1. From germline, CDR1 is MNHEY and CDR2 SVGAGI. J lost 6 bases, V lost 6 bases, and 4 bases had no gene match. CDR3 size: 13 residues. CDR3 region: CASSGRGPGELFF. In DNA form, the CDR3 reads TGTGCCAGCAGCGGTAGGGGGCCCGGGGAGCTGTTTTTT.

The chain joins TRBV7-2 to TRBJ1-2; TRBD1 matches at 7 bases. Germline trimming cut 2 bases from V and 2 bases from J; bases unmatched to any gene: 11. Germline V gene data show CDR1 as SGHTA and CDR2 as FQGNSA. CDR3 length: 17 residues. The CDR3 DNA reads TGTGCCAGCAGCTTAAACCGAGACAGGGCCACAAACTATGGCTACACCTTC. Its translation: CASSLNRDRATNYGYTF.

CDR3 sequence: CASSSGTGSVNEQFF. The CDR3 DNA follows: TGTGCCAGCAGCTCGGGGACAGGGTCGGTGAATGAGCAGTTCTTC. V gene TRBV7-9 combines with J gene TRBJ2-1; 9 bases agree with TRBD1. This CDR3 comprises 15 residues. V gave up 4 bases and J gave up 7 bases; unmatched junction bases: 8. Germline CDR1 is SEHNR and CDR2 is FQNEAQ (reference sequence).

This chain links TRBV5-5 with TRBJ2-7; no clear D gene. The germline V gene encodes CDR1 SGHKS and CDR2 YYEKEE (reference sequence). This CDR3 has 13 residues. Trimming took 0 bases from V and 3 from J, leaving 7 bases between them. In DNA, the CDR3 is TGTGCCAGCAGCTTGGTGTTAGACTACGAGCAGTACTTC. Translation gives CASSLVLDYEQYF.

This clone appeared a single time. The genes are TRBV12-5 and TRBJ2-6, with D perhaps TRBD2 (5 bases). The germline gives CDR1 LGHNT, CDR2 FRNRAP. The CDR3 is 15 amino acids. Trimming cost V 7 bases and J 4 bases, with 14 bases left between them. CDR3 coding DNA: TGTGCTAGTGCCCTAGGACCGGGGGGGGCCAACGTCCTGACTTTC. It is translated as CASALGPGGANVLTF.

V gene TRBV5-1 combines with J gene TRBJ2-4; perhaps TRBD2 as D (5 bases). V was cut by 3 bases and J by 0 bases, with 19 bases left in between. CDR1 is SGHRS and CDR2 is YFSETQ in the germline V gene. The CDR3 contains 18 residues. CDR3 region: CASSSSTTELLAKNIQYF. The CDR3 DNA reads TGCGCCAGCAGCTCCTCGACTACAGAGCTGCTAGCCAAAAACATTCAGTACTTC.

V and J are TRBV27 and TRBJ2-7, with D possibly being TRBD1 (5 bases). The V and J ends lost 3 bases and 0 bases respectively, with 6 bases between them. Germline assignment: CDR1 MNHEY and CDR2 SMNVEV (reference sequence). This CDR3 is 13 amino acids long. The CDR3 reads CASSFDSSYEQYF. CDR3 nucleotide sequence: TGTGCCAGCAGTTTTGACAGCTCCTACGAGCAGTACTTC.

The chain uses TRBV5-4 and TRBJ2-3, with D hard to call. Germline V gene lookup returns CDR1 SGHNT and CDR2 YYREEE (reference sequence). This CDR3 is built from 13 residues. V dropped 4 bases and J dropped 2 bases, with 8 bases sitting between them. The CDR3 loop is CASSPEVTDTQYF. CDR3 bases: TGTGCCAGCAGCCCTGAGGTCACAGATACGCAGTATTTT. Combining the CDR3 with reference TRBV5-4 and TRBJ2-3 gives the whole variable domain ETGVTQSPTHLIKTRGQQVTLRCSSQSGHNTVSWYQQALGQGPQFIFQYYREEENGRGNFPPRFSGLQFPNYSSELNVNALELDDSALYLCASSPEVTDTQYFGPGTRLTVL.

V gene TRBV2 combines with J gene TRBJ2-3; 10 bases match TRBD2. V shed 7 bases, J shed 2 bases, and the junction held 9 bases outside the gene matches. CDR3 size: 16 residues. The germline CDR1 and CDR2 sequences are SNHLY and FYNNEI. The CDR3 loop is CASTQRSGGDTDTQYF. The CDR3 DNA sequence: TGTGCCAGCACCCAAAGGAGCGGGGGGGACACAGATACGCAGTATTTT.

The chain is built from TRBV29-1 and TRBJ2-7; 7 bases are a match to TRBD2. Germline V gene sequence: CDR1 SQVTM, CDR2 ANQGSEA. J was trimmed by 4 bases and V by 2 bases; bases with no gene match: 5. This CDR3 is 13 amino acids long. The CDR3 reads CSVEMGGMYEQYF. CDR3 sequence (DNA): TGCAGCGTTGAAATGGGAGGGATGTACGAGCAGTACTTC.